This is a list of T cell receptor beta chains from one sample in a study of human T cells and chemical hapten exposure. MiXCR, applied by TCRdb to the RACE reads, yields one record per CDR3 protein. The profile shows about 190,000 distinct CDR3 sequences, 24% of them singletons. Specimen: whole blood, collected in connection with sensitization to the hapten diphenylcyclopropenone (DPC). All receptors come from a woman in her forties with alopecia areata. Some clones in this sample may be carry-over from other donors' samples. Both conserved end residues are part of each CDR3. A D gene is named only where the DNA matches it firmly. Clone size is not always given. Where it is, it says once, few, many or a class for expanded clones.

DNA,CDR3,D,length,J,V,size
TGTGCCAGCAGTGCCACAGGGTTCTCTGGGGCCAACGTCCTGACTTTC,CASSATGFSGANVLTF,-,16,TRBJ2-6,TRBV12-3/TRBV12-4,-
TGCGCCAGCAGCCCAGACCTTACAGGGAGTGGGGCCAACGTCCTGACTTTC,CASSPDLTGSGANVLTF,-,17,TRBJ2-6,TRBV4-3,-
TGTGCCAGCAGTGGCCGGGCTAGCGGGAGAACAGATACGCAGTATTTT,CASSGRASGRTDTQYF,TRBD2,16,TRBJ2-3,TRBV2,few
TGTGCCAGCTCCGATCCGGAGCTGACTTACAATGAGCAGTTCTTC,CASSDPELTYNEQFF,-,15,TRBJ2-1,TRBV12-3/TRBV12-4,-
TGTGCCAGCTCACCGGCCGGGAACAATCAGCCCCAGCATTTT,CASSPAGNNQPQHF,-,14,TRBJ1-5,TRBV18,few
TGCAGCGTTACGTACGACAGGCCCTACGAGCAGTACTTC,CSVTYDRPYEQYF,-,13,TRBJ2-7,TRBV29-1,few
TGCAGCGTGGACCAGGGGTCGTCGACCCAGTACTTC,CSVDQGSSTQYF,-,12,TRBJ2-5,TRBV29-1,many
TGCAGTGCTAGAGATTGGGGACAGTCGATTGGCTACACCTTC,CSARDWGQSIGYTF,TRBD1,14,TRBJ1-2,TRBV20-1,-
TGTGCCAGCTCACCGATGATGGGAGGGGAGCAGTACTTC,CASSPMMGGEQYF,TRBD2,13,TRBJ2-7,TRBV18,-
TGTGCCAGCAGTTACACCGGGTCCGGGACAGATACGCAGTATTTT,CASSYTGSGTDTQYF,-,15,TRBJ2-3,TRBV6-5,-
TGCGCCAGCAGCCAAGGGACTAGCGCTAGCACAGATACGCAGTATTTT,CASSQGTSASTDTQYF,TRBD2,16,TRBJ2-3,TRBV4-3,-
TGTGCCAGCTCCCGGAATTCTGGGGCCAACGTCCTGACTTTC,CASSRNSGANVLTF,-,14,TRBJ2-6,TRBV7-2,many
TGTGCCAGCAGTCGTTCCGGGGCCAACGTCCTGACTTTC,CASSRSGANVLTF,-,13,TRBJ2-6,TRBV28,many
TGTGCCACCAACAGGGCTAGCGGCAGCACAGATACGCAGTATTTT,CATNRASGSTDTQYF,-,15,TRBJ2-3,TRBV10-3,-
TGTGCCAGCAGCGGGACAGGGGGTCCCTACTACGAGCAGTACTTC,CASSGTGGPYYEQYF,TRBD1,15,TRBJ2-7,TRBV28,-
TGCAGCGCACGGTCCGGGAGGGGAACAGATACGCAGTATTTT,CSARSGRGTDTQYF,TRBD2,14,TRBJ2-3,TRBV29-1,-
TGTGCCAGCAGCCCCGCTAGCGTTAAGACGCAGTATTTT,CASSPASVKTQYF,-,13,TRBJ2-3,TRBV7-9,few
TGTGCCAGCAGTTACGATCTTACCCGATCCTACGAGCAGTACTTC,CASSYDLTRSYEQYF,-,15,TRBJ2-7,TRBV6-6,-
TGTGCCAGCAGCTTAGTCTCCAACTGGAAAGCTGCTAGCACAGATACGCAGTATTTT,CASSLVSNWKAASTDTQYF,-,19,TRBJ2-3,TRBV11-2,-
TGCAGTGCTAGGTCTGAGCTGGGCACCGGGGAGCTGTTTTTT,CSARSELGTGELFF,-,14,TRBJ2-2,TRBV20-1,few
TGTGCCAGCAGTTCAGGGGACTACCAGACCCAGTACTTC,CASSSGDYQTQYF,-,13,TRBJ2-5,TRBV27,-
TGTGCCAGCTCACCAAACCTCAACCGGGACGGGTACAATGAGCAGTTCTTC,CASSPNLNRDGYNEQFF,-,17,TRBJ2-1,TRBV18,many
TGTGCCAGCATCCTCGGACTAGCGGGGGTCAGCAGTGACCAGTACTTC,CASILGLAGVSSDQYF,TRBD2,16,TRBJ2-5,TRBV6-1,few
TGCAGCGTAGCCGGGACCCTCTCCTACAATGAGCAGTTCTTC,CSVAGTLSYNEQFF,-,14,TRBJ2-1,TRBV29-1,-
TGCAGTGTCAAGAGGGCAGGGGACACCGGGGAGCTGTTTTTT,CSVKRAGDTGELFF,-,14,TRBJ2-2,TRBV20-1,-
TGCGCCAGCAGCTTAGGCGGAACCACAGATACGCAGTATTTT,CASSLGGTTDTQYF,-,14,TRBJ2-3,TRBV5-1,few
TGTGCCAGCATAGGACGTACGAACACCGGGGAGCTGTTTTTT,CASIGRTNTGELFF,-,14,TRBJ2-2,TRBV27,few
TGTGCCAGCAGTCGCTTGACGCGACAGGGGGCCTACGAGCAGTACTTC,CASSRLTRQGAYEQYF,TRBD1,16,TRBJ2-7,TRBV27,-
TGCAGCGTTCGGTTCTCAGTTAACACCGGGGAGCTGTTTTTT,CSVRFSVNTGELFF,-,14,TRBJ2-2,TRBV29-1,-
TGTGCCAGCAGTTACACGGAGACCCAGTACTTC,CASSYTETQYF,-,11,TRBJ2-5,TRBV6-2/TRBV6-3,few
TGTGCCAGCAGTAGGGACCCGGTTCGTACAGGGAGCCAGCCCCAGCATTTT,CASSRDPVRTGSQPQHF,-,17,TRBJ1-5,TRBV12-3/TRBV12-4,few
TGTGCCAGCAGTTCGTTCAAGGGCTCCTACGAGCAGTACTTC,CASSSFKGSYEQYF,-,14,TRBJ2-7,TRBV28,few
TGTGCCAGCAGCTTACCGGGACTAGCGGTAACAGATACGCAGTATTTT,CASSLPGLAVTDTQYF,TRBD2,16,TRBJ2-3,TRBV5-4,few
TGCGCCAGCAGCCAAGTGGGGAGTCAGCCCCAGCATTTT,CASSQVGSQPQHF,-,13,TRBJ1-5,TRBV4-1,-
TGTGCCAGCAGCTTGCTTTCTAGCGGTCCCTATGTGGGTGAGCAGTTCTTC,CASSLLSSGPYVGEQFF,TRBD2,17,TRBJ2-1,TRBV5-6,-
TGCGCCAGCAGCCAAGCTGACAGGGCTGCGCCTGAAGCTTTCTTT,CASSQADRAAPEAFF,TRBD1,15,TRBJ1-1,TRBV4-1,-
TGTGCCAGCAGCCCGGACAGGAACTCTGGAAACACCATATATTTT,CASSPDRNSGNTIYF,TRBD1,15,TRBJ1-3,TRBV12-3/TRBV12-4,-
TGTGCCATCAGTGCGACAGGGAATAATTCACCCCTCCACTTT,CAISATGNNSPLHF,TRBD1,14,TRBJ1-6,TRBV10-3,few
TGTGCCAGCAGCTTAGATTTCGCTAGTCGTGACTACGAGCAGTACTTC,CASSLDFASRDYEQYF,-,16,TRBJ2-7,TRBV11-2,few
TGCAGTGCTAGTCGGAGCGGGGGCGGCACTGAAGCTTTCTTT,CSASRSGGGTEAFF,-,14,TRBJ1-1,TRBV20-1,-
TGTGCCAGCAGTTTAGCAGGGCCGAATGAAAAACTGTTTTTT,CASSLAGPNEKLFF,-,14,TRBJ1-4,TRBV12-3/TRBV12-4,-
TGTGCCAGCAGGCAGATTTACGAGCAGTACTTC,CASRQIYEQYF,-,11,TRBJ2-7,TRBV6-5,few
TGTGCCAGCGACATATTGGGCGGACAGGGACGATCTGGGGCCAACGTCCTGACTTTC,CASDILGGQGRSGANVLTF,TRBD1,19,TRBJ2-6,TRBV6-2/TRBV6-3,-
TGTGCCAGCATAGCTGTAAGCTCCTACAATGAGCAGTTCTTC,CASIAVSSYNEQFF,-,14,TRBJ2-1,TRBV6-1,once
TGTGCCAGCAGCTGGACTAGCGGCCCTGTCGAGTACTTC,CASSWTSGPVEYF,TRBD2,13,TRBJ2-7,TRBV6-6,few
TGTGCCAGCAGCTACGACAGCTATGGCTTCACCTTC,CASSYDSYGFTF,-,12,TRBJ1-2,TRBV7-2,-